The present T cell receptor beta chain was sequenced within a study of blood T cell repertoires in COVID-19. Germline V gene lookup returns CDR1 LNHDA and CDR2 SQIVND (reference sequence). The CDR3 sequence is 13 residues long. Germline trimming cut 3 bases from V and 3 bases from J; bases unmatched to any gene: 1. Using immunoSEQ multiplex PCR, the repertoire was profiled, and TCRdb retains in-frame clones only, with some absent. The sample includes fewer than 200,000 clones, roughly 90% of them seen just once. Input material: peripheral blood. The receptor was derived from a man in his sixties with acute or convalescent COVID-19. The V call is TRBV19, the J call TRBJ1-1; 7 bases fit TRBD1. Here the CDR3 DNA reads TGTGCCAGTAGTATGCAGGGGGACACTGAAGCTTTCTTT. Protein sequence: CASSMQGDTEAFF.